This entry lists 24 T cell receptor beta chains sequenced from one sample in a study of blood T cell repertoires in COVID-19. The table came from immunoSEQ multiplex PCR; TCRdb's copy has only in-frame clones and leaves some out. The table shows fewer than 75,000 clones, with roughly three quarters occurring only once. Source material: peripheral blood. Receptor source: a man in his sixties with acute or convalescent COVID-19.

The chain links TRBV10-3 to TRBJ1-2; weak D call: TRBD1 (5 bases). The CDR3 is 17 amino acids. Germline V lookup: CDR1 ENHRY, CDR2 SYGVKD. V was trimmed by 5 bases and J by 0 bases, leaving 19 bases between them. This CDR3 is CAISRGDGQLTNYGYTF. The CDR3 coding sequence is TGTGCCATCAGTCGGGGGGATGGACAACTGACTAACTATGGCTACACCTTC.

The sample holds many counts of this clone. The rearrangement uses TRBV5-4 and TRBJ2-2; no reliable D call. Looked up from germline, CDR1 is SGHNT and CDR2 is YYREEE (reference sequence). The CDR3 is 14 residues long. V was pared by 3 bases and J by 6 bases, with 12 bases between. Here the CDR3 DNA reads TGTGCCAGCAGCTCCCCGTTTGAGTCCGGGGAGCTGTTTTTT. Amino acid sequence: CASSSPFESGELFF.

The chain uses TRBV7-2 and TRBJ1-3; D ambiguous. Trimming removed 5 bases from V and 4 bases from J, with 6 bases in between. This CDR3 comprises 12 residues. Germline lookup yields CDR1 SGHTA and CDR2 FQGNSA. The CDR3 protein is CASSPTGNTIYF. The DNA for the CDR3 is TGTGCCAGCAGCCCTACCGGAAACACCATATATTTT. The entire variable domain, with the rest obtained from reference TRBV7-2 and TRBJ1-3, is as follows: GAGVSQSPSNKVTEKGKDVELRCDPISGHTALYWYRQSLGQGLEFLIYFQGNSAPDKSGLPSDRFSAERTGGSVSTLTIQRTQQEDSAVYLCASSPTGNTIYFGEGSWLTVV.

The chain carries TRBV7-8 and TRBJ2-7, with TRBD2 identical over 12 bases. This CDR3 region has 15 residues. V dropped 3 bases and J dropped 5; count of bases not matched to a gene: 5. Germline loops: CDR1 SGHVS, CDR2 FQNEAQ. In DNA form, the CDR3 reads TGTGCCAGCAGCTTCCGGCGACTAGCGGGGGACGAGCAGTACTTC. Translated: CASSFRRLAGDEQYF.

The chain uses TRBV6-5 and TRBJ2-4; D perhaps matches TRBD1 (6 bases). Germline V gives CDR1 MNHEY, CDR2 SVGAGI. This CDR3 comprises 16 residues. Trimming cost V 2 bases and J 15 bases, with 26 bases left between them. The CDR3 loop reads CASSYRGGGAGTAMYF. CDR3 coding DNA: TGTGCCAGCAGTTACCGAGGGGGTGGGGCCGGGACCGCGATGTACTTC.

This chain uses TRBV19 with TRBJ1-2, with 8 bases aligning to TRBD1. This CDR3 contains 13 residues. The J segment lost 4 bases and the V segment lost 5 bases, leaving 3 bases of the junction unmatched. Germline V gives CDR1 LNHDA, CDR2 SQIVND (reference sequence). CDR3 residues: CASSWTGSYGYTF. The DNA for the CDR3 is TGTGCCAGTAGTTGGACAGGGAGCTATGGCTACACCTTC.

V and J are TRBV7-9 and TRBJ2-2, with TRBD1 identical over 10 bases. Trimming removed 7 bases from V and 5 bases from J; junction bases left unmatched: 10. CDR3 length: 16 residues. Germline loops: CDR1 SEHNR, CDR2 FQNEAQ (reference sequence). CDR3 DNA: TGTGCCAGCAACCACGGCCGGGACAGGGGAACCGGGGAGCTGTTTTTT. This translates into CASNHGRDRGTGELFF.

The chain is built from TRBV18 and TRBJ1-4; TRBD1 matches at 12 bases. Trimming cost V 4 bases and J 10 bases; bases outside gene matches: 10. This CDR3 region has 16 residues. CDR1 and CDR2 (germline): KGHSH, LQKENI. CDR3 in DNA: TGTGCCAGCTCACTCCGGGACAGGGGGCGCGAACGAAAACTGTTTTTT. Its protein product is CASSLRDRGRERKLFF.

This clone was observed a few times. V is TRBV6-5 and J is TRBJ1-2, with 9 bases lining up with TRBD1. Germline CDR1 and CDR2: MNHEY and SVGAGI. The length of the CDR3 is 13 residues. The V gene end was trimmed by 4 bases and the J gene end by 6 bases; junction bases not matched to a gene: 3. In nucleotides, the CDR3 is TGTGCCAGCAGTTCACAGGGGGCCAATGGCTACACCTTC. Amino acid sequence: CASSSQGANGYTF.

This rearrangement joins TRBV2 to TRBJ1-3, with D perhaps TRBD1 (6 bases). CDR3 length: 14 residues. V lost 5 bases to trimming and J lost 2 bases, with 10 bases between them. Germline CDR1 reads SNHLY; CDR2 reads FYNNEI. CDR3 loop: CASSPQGTGNTIYF. The CDR3 DNA is TGTGCCAGCAGTCCACAGGGTACTGGAAACACCATATATTTT.

The J gene is TRBJ2-3, the V gene TRBV7-2; maybe TRBD2 (7 bases). The germline V gene encodes CDR1 SGHTA and CDR2 FQGNSA. V shed 5 bases and J shed 5 bases, with 17 bases lying between them. The CDR3 runs to 15 residues. CDR3 sequence: CASSPRGGAGDTQYF. CDR3 in DNA: TGTGCCAGCAGCCCCCGTGGGGGGGCGGGAGATACGCAGTATTTT.

This clone showed up just a few times. The V and J genes are TRBV18 and TRBJ2-3; 10 nucleotides line up with TRBD2. Trimming cost V 6 bases and J 4 bases; bases outside gene matches: 13. CDR1 is KGHSH, CDR2 LQKENI, per germline. This CDR3 contains 17 residues. The CDR3 sequence: CASSALTLAGVPDTQYF. CDR3 bases: TGTGCCAGCTCCGCTCTAACCCTAGCGGGGGTTCCAGATACGCAGTATTTT. Using reference TRBV18 and TRBJ2-3 for the parts outside the CDR3, the full variable domain is NAGVMQNPRHLVRRRGQEARLRCSPMKGHSHVYWYRQLPEEGLKFMVYLQKENIIDESGMPKERFSAEFPKEGPSILRIQQVVRGDSAAYFCASSALTLAGVPDTQYFGPGTRLTVL.

The chain combines TRBV7-2 with TRBJ2-5, with TRBD2 identical over 8 bases. The CDR3 loop spans 15 amino acids. In germline, CDR1 is SGHTA, CDR2 FQGNSA. Germline trimming cut 0 bases from V and 5 bases from J; bases unmatched to any gene: 5. CDR3: CASSLAGGAVETQYF. CDR3 in DNA: TGTGCCAGCAGCTTAGCCGGGGGGGCCGTGGAGACCCAGTACTTC.

Here the CDR3 reads CASNPGILNTEAFF. CDR3 sequence (DNA): TGTGCCAGTAACCCCGGGATTTTAAACACTGAAGCTTTCTTT. The rearrangement uses TRBV19 and TRBJ1-1; D unclear. Germline CDR1 and CDR2: LNHDA and SQIVND (reference sequence). The V gene lost 7 bases and the J gene lost 2 bases, with 14 bases spanning the gap. This CDR3 spans 14 amino acids. Drawing the rest from reference TRBV19 and TRBJ1-1, the complete variable domain is DGGITQSPKYLFRKEGQNVTLSCEQNLNHDAMYWYRQDPGQGLRLIYYSQIVNDFQKGDIAEGYSVSREKKESFPLTVTSAQKNPTAFYLCASNPGILNTEAFFGQGTRLTVV.

This chain connects TRBV24-1 to TRBJ1-6, with D perhaps TRBD1 (6 bases). This CDR3 comprises 13 residues. Germline CDR1 is KGHDR and CDR2 is SFDVKD. The germline V and J ends were trimmed by 6 bases and 7 bases, with 9 bases remaining between them. CDR3 DNA: TGTGCCACCAGTTTAACAGGGAATTCACCCCTCCACTTT. Its protein is CATSLTGNSPLHF.

This chain uses TRBV2 with TRBJ1-5; TRBD1 agrees at 7 bases. This CDR3 has 17 amino acids. Trimming at V came to 7 bases and at J to 0 bases, leaving 12 bases not matched to a gene. The germline V gene has CDR1 SNHLY and CDR2 FYNNEI. CDR3 protein: CASTTGVRMDSNQPQHF. The DNA for the CDR3 is TGTGCCAGCACCACAGGGGTAAGAATGGATAGCAATCAGCCCCAGCATTTT.

The rearrangement uses TRBV6-1 and TRBJ1-6, with TRBD1 matching over 7 bases. Germline lookup yields CDR1 MNHNS and CDR2 SASEGT. J lost 10 bases, V lost 4 bases, and 16 bases had no gene match. The CDR3 has 17 amino acids. The CDR3 nucleotides are TGTGCCAGCAGTGTAGTCCTTTATTTAGGGACAGAGTCACCCCTCCACTTT. It encodes CASSVVLYLGTESPLHF.

The chain uses TRBV5-1 and TRBJ2-2; a weak D match, TRBD1 (6 bases). The V gene lost 7 bases and the J gene lost 7 bases, with 14 bases spanning the gap. CDR1 is SGHRS and CDR2 is YFSETQ in the germline V gene. The length of the CDR3 is 13 residues. This CDR3 is CASAEQGNGELFF. The CDR3 DNA sequence: TGCGCCAGCGCAGAACAGGGAAACGGGGAGCTGTTTTTT.

The chain joins TRBV13 to TRBJ1-1, with D hard to call. Trimming took off 5 bases at V and 3 bases at J, with 4 bases between the two ends. The CDR3 spans 11 residues. Germline CDR1 PRHDT, CDR2 FYEKMQ (reference sequence). CDR3 region: CASSRDTEAFF. For the CDR3, the DNA is TGTGCCAGCAGCCGGGACACTGAAGCTTTCTTT.

This rearrangement joins TRBV6-6 to TRBJ2-3; 8 bases line up with TRBD2. The V and J ends lost 0 bases and 4 bases, in that order; junction bases with no gene match: 6. The CDR3 consists of 16 residues. Germline V gene data show CDR1 as MNHNY and CDR2 as SVGAGI (reference sequence). The CDR3 protein is CASSYSGGGRADTQYF. DNA for the CDR3: TGTGCCAGCAGTTACTCGGGCGGGGGGCGAGCAGATACGCAGTATTTT.

This clone was recorded only once. The V call is TRBV2, the J call TRBJ1-2; 7 bases map to TRBD1. The CDR3 is 12 amino acids. The germline V gene encodes CDR1 SNHLY and CDR2 FYNNEI. The J segment lost 7 bases and the V segment lost 6 bases, leaving 5 bases of the junction unmatched. CDR3 sequence (DNA): TGTGCCAGCAGAGGACAGGTCCCTGGCTACACCTTC. It specifies CASRGQVPGYTF.

This sequence joins TRBV7-2 and TRBJ1-1; D unresolved. Trimming removed 2 bases from V and 7 bases from J, with 11 bases in between. The CDR3 is 13 amino acids. Germline loops: CDR1 SGHTA, CDR2 FQGNSA. CDR3 sequence reads: CASSLRMGSEAFF. CDR3 DNA sequence: TGTGCCAGCAGCTTAAGAATGGGGAGTGAAGCTTTCTTT.

The chain uses TRBV30 and TRBJ2-5; TRBD1 matches at 7 bases. After removal of 4 bases from V and 2 bases from J, the junction contained 4 bases not matched to a gene. This CDR3 has 13 amino acids. Germline loops: CDR1 GTSNPN, CDR2 SVGIG (reference sequence). The CDR3 sequence is CAWNRDRQETQYF. CDR3 DNA: TGTGCCTGGAACCGGGACAGACAAGAGACCCAGTACTTC.

The V call is TRBV6-6, the J call TRBJ2-6; D is uncertain. The CDR3 loop spans 13 amino acids. In germline, CDR1 is MNHNY, CDR2 SVGAGI (reference sequence). V was shortened by 0 bases and J by 9 bases, with 6 bases between the two germline ends. CDR3 protein: CASSYSRGNVLTF. The CDR3 DNA reads as TGTGCCAGCAGTTACTCGCGAGGCAACGTCCTGACTTTC.